The rows below give T cell receptor beta chains drawn from one sample of a study of shared clonotypes between healthy human individuals. TCRdb keeps only in-frame clones here, not all; method: immunoSEQ multiplex PCR. The sample lists 1 million to 1.2 million clones, 70% to 85% occurring once. What was sequenced was memory CD4+ T cells from PBMCs. Every receptor here comes from a man aged 18 to 30 in good health. Some clones in this sample may be carry-over from other donors' samples. The CDR3 runs from the conserved cysteine through the conserved F or W. Each record gives: J gene, V gene, clone size, D gene, CDR3 DNA, CDR3 protein. The D gene is left open where the match is weak. Some rows have no size entry. The others give once, few or many, or a class for an expanded clone.

TRBJ2-5	TRBV9	-	-	TGTGCCAGCAGCGCCCTCGGCAGGGTGGAGACCCAGTACTTC	CASSALGRVETQYF
TRBJ1-4	TRBV28	-	-	TGTGCCAGCAGTTTATGGGTCAGAGGTGAAAAACTGTTTTTT	CASSLWVRGEKLFF
TRBJ1-2	TRBV7-3	once	-	TGTGCCAGCAGCTTAGGGGGGCAGGCGACGGATGGCTACACCTTC	CASSLGGQATDGYTF
TRBJ2-3	TRBV18	-	TRBD2	TGTGCCAGCTCAACCCAGCGACTAGCGGGACCCGAGGGGCAGTATTTT	CASSTQRLAGPEGQYF
TRBJ2-1	TRBV4-2	-	-	TGTGCCAGCAGCCAAGGGGCGGTGACTGGGGGTGAGCAGTTCTTC	CASSQGAVTGGEQFF
TRBJ2-5	TRBV5-1	-	-	TGCGCCAGCAGCTTGCCGGGGAAGGAGACCCAGTACTTC	CASSLPGKETQYF
TRBJ1-2	TRBV6-1	few	-	TGTGCCAGCAGTGCAACCTATGGCTACACCTTC	CASSATYGYTF
TRBJ1-2	TRBV28	once	-	TGTGCCAGCAGTACATTCCCCCGGGAGCGCAACACCTTC	CASSTFPRERNTF
TRBJ1-1	TRBV7-2	once	TRBD1	TGTGCCAGCAGCTTTACAGGGGTGAACACTGAAGCTTTCTTT	CASSFTGVNTEAFF
TRBJ1-1	TRBV29-1	few	-	TGCAGCGTTATACAGAACACTGAAGCTTTCTTT	CSVIQNTEAFF
TRBJ2-2	TRBV25-1	-	TRBD2	TGTGCCAGCAGTGATCGACTAGCGGGGAACACCGGGGAGCTGTTTTTT	CASSDRLAGNTGELFF
TRBJ1-4	TRBV29-1	-	TRBD1	TGCAGCGTTGTTGGGGGGACAGATGCAACTAATGAAAAACTGTTTTTT	CSVVGGTDATNEKLFF
TRBJ2-7	TRBV5-1	-	-	TGCGCCAGCAGCCCCGGGGGGCTTCCGATTGAGCAGTACTTC	CASSPGGLPIEQYF
TRBJ2-1	TRBV5-1	-	TRBD2	TGCGCCAGCACCCCACTAGCGGGAGCGTACAATGAGCAGTTCTTC	CASTPLAGAYNEQFF
TRBJ2-3	TRBV11-3	-	-	TGTGCCAGCAGCATGGGGGGGCGCACAGATACGCAGTATTTT	CASSMGGRTDTQYF
TRBJ2-3	TRBV5-1	many	-	TGCGCCAGCTCGACCCTGGACACAAACACAGATACGCAGTATTTT	CASSTLDTNTDTQYF
TRBJ1-1	TRBV11-3	-	-	TGTGCCAGCAGCCCGGGACAAGGTGAAGCTTTCTTT	CASSPGQGEAFF
TRBJ2-5	TRBV6-1	-	TRBD2	TGTGCCAGCAGTGAAGGGCGGGAGAGGTGGGAGACCCAGTACTTC	CASSEGRERWETQYF
TRBJ1-1	TRBV7-2	-	-	TGTGCCAGCAGCTTAGCTCTCTATGAAGCTTTCTTT	CASSLALYEAFF
TRBJ2-1	TRBV29-1	-	-	TGCAGCGTTGATCCCGGAGGCAATGAGCAGTTCTTC	CSVDPGGNEQFF
TRBJ1-4	TRBV4-1	-	-	TGCGCCAGCAGCCCAAGTTATGGGGGCAGTAATGAAAAACTGTTTTTT	CASSPSYGGSNEKLFF
TRBJ2-3	TRBV7-8	once	-	TGTGCCAGCAGCTTCGAGCTAGCAGCAGATACGCAGTATTTT	CASSFELAADTQYF
TRBJ2-7	TRBV2	-	-	TGTGCCAGCAATGCTGTGGGAGCCGGGGACGAGCAGTACTTC	CASNAVGAGDEQYF
TRBJ2-7	TRBV27	-	TRBD2	TGTGCCAGCAGCCCCCAGGTAGCGGGGACCTACGAGCAGTACTTC	CASSPQVAGTYEQYF
TRBJ2-5	TRBV11-2	-	TRBD2	TGTGCCAGCAGGCGGGGGTTCGGTGGGAGGGCCCGGGAGACCCAGTACTTC	CASRRGFGGRARETQYF
TRBJ2-3	TRBV6-5	-	-	TGTGCCAGCAGAGAAAGTTGGACAGATACGCAGTATTTT	CASRESWTDTQYF
TRBJ2-3	TRBV5-4	-	-	TGTGCCAGCAGCCCCACCGCGGATACGCAGTATTTT	CASSPTADTQYF
TRBJ2-1	TRBV28	-	TRBD1	TGTGCCAGCAGTAGAACCGGGACAGGTCGGGTCAATGAGCAGTTCTTC	CASSRTGTGRVNEQFF
TRBJ2-1	TRBV19	few	TRBD2	TGTGCCAGTAGTTCTACGGGAGGGCGGTACAATGAGCAGTTCTTC	CASSSTGGRYNEQFF
TRBJ2-7	TRBV11-2	once	-	TGTGCCAGCAGCTTAGTTTTGGCAGCCTACGAGCAGTACTTC	CASSLVLAAYEQYF
TRBJ2-6	TRBV18	-	-	TGTGCCAGCTCACCACCGAATTCGAGGAGCTCTGGGGCCAACGTCCTGACTTTC	CASSPPNSRSSGANVLTF
TRBJ2-5	TRBV9	many	-	TGTGCCAGCAGCCCGCACCACACCACCGGAGAGACCCAGTACTTC	CASSPHHTTGETQYF
TRBJ1-1	TRBV5-1	-	-	TGCGCCAGCAGCTTTCGGGTCGATGAAGCTTTCTTT	CASSFRVDEAFF
TRBJ2-7	TRBV20-1	few	-	TGCAGTCCTACTAGAAACGAGCAGTACTTC	CSPTRNEQYF
TRBJ1-4	TRBV5-4	-	-	TGTGCCAGCAGCCCCGGGGGGGCCACTAATGAAAAACTGTTTTTT	CASSPGGATNEKLFF
TRBJ1-1	TRBV19	-	-	TGTGCCAGTAGTATTATCCTCGGTGCGACTGAAGCTTTCTTT	CASSIILGATEAFF
TRBJ2-7	TRBV7-8	-	-	TGTGCCAGCAGCTTAAGGAGGGACTCCTACGAGCAGTACTTC	CASSLRRDSYEQYF
TRBJ2-2	TRBV5-6	once	-	TGTGCCAGCAGCTTGGAGGGGGAGCTGTTTTTT	CASSLEGELFF
TRBJ2-3	TRBV7-2	-	TRBD2	TGTGCCAGCAGCCCGGTAGCGGGAAACACAGATACGCAGTATTTT	CASSPVAGNTDTQYF
TRBJ2-3	TRBV7-3	-	TRBD2	TGTGCCAGCAGCCCCCGATCGGGAGGGCCAGCAGATACGCAGTATTTT	CASSPRSGGPADTQYF
TRBJ2-7	TRBV30	-	-	TGTGCCTGGAGTCAGGGGGGCGGCTCCTACGAGCAGTACTTC	CAWSQGGGSYEQYF
TRBJ2-7	TRBV20-1	-	TRBD2	TGCAGTGAATTAGCGGGAGGCGAGCAGTACTTC	CSELAGGEQYF
TRBJ2-7	TRBV18	once	TRBD2	TGTGCCAGCGCCGGGACTAGCGGACCAAGCGAGCAGTACTTC	CASAGTSGPSEQYF
TRBJ2-7	TRBV6-6	-	-	TGTGCCAGCAGTTATGTCAACTCCTACGAGCAGTACTTC	CASSYVNSYEQYF
TRBJ2-7	TRBV5-1	few	TRBD2	TGCGCCAGCAGCGTCCCGTCTAGCGGATACGAGCAGTACTTC	CASSVPSSGYEQYF
TRBJ2-1	TRBV4-3	many	TRBD2	TGCGCCAGCAGCCACGTCCTGGCTAGCGGGGGTGAGCAGTTCTTC	CASSHVLASGGEQFF
TRBJ1-4	TRBV18	once	TRBD1	TGTGCCAGCTCACCAAGGACAGGGAGGGGAACTAATGAAAAACTGTTTTTT	CASSPRTGRGTNEKLFF
TRBJ1-5	TRBV5-8	-	-	TGTGCCAGCAGCTTTCTGGCGAACAGAAATAGCAATCAGCCCCAGCATTTT	CASSFLANRNSNQPQHF
TRBJ2-7	TRBV27	many	TRBD2	TGTGCCAGCAGTACAATAGCGGGAGCGGGCACTGAGCAGTACTTC	CASSTIAGAGTEQYF
TRBJ1-5	TRBV2	-	TRBD1	TGTGCCAGCAGTGAATACGGAAGAGGGGGCCATCAGCCCCAGCATTTT	CASSEYGRGGHQPQHF
TRBJ2-5	TRBV5-4	-	-	TGTGCCAGCAGCTTGGAGGCGGGTAGGATAGAGACCCAGTACTTC	CASSLEAGRIETQYF
TRBJ2-7	TRBV5-1	-	TRBD1	TGCGCCGGAAAAGCGGGGACAGGGGGATTCTACGAGCAGTACTTC	CAGKAGTGGFYEQYF
TRBJ2-7	TRBV2	-	-	TGTGCCAGCAGCTTAGGGGTTTTGATCGGCTACGAGCAGTACTTC	CASSLGVLIGYEQYF
TRBJ1-4	TRBV27	-	TRBD1	TGTGCCAGCAGGGACGGGACAGGGGGTGCTAGTGAAAAACTGTTTTTT	CASRDGTGGASEKLFF
TRBJ2-4	TRBV11-2	once	TRBD2	TGTGCCAGCAGCCCGACTAGCGGGATTGCCAAAAACATTCAGTACTTC	CASSPTSGIAKNIQYF